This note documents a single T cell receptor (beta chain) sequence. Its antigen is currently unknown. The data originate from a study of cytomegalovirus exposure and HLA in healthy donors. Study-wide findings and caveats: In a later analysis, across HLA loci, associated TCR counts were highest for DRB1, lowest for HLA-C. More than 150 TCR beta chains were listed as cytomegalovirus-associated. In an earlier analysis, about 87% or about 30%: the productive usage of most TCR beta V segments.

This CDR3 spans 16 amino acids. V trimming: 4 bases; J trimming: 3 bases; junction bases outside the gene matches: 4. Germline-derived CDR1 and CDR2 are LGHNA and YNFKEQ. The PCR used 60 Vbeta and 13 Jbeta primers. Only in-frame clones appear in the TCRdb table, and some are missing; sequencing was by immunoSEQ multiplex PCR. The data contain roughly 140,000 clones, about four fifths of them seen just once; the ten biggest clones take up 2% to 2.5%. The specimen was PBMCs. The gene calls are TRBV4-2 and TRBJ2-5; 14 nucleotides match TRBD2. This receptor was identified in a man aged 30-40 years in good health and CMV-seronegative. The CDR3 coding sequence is TGTGCCAGCAGCCCCTTGACTAGCGGGGGGGAAGAGACCCAGTACTTC. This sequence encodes CASSPLTSGGEETQYF.